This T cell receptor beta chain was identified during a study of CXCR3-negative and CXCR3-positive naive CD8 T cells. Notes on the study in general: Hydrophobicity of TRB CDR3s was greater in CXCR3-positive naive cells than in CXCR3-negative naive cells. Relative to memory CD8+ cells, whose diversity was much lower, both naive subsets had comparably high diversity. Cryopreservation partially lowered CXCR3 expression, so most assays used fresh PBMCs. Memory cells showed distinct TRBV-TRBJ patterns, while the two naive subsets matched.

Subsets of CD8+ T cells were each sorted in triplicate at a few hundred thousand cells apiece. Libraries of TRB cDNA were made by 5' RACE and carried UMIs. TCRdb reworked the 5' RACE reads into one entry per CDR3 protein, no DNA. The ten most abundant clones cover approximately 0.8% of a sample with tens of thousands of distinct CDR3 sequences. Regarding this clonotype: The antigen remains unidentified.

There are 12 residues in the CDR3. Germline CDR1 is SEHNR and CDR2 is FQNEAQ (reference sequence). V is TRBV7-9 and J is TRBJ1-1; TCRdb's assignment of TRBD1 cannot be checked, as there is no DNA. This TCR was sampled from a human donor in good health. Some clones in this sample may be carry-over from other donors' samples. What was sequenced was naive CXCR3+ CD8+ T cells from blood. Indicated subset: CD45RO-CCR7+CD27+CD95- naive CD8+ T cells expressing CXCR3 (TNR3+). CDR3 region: CASGQGASGAFF.